The TCR beta chain described here comes from a study of OX40 agonist ivuxolimab in advanced cancers. Repertoires were generated with immunoSEQ multiplex PCR, while TCRdb's copy carries only in-frame clones and drops some. In the table there are under 75,000 clones, around 81% of which are singletons. There are 15 residues in the CDR3. Trimming cost V 0 bases and J 2 bases, with 10 bases left between them. Germline V gene data show CDR1 as SGHTA and CDR2 as FQGTGA. The TCR originated in an adult with an advanced solid tumor such as melanoma, head and neck, liver or kidney cancer. The sample consisted of CD4+ or CD8+ T cells sorted from blood, taken in a trial of the OX40 agonist ivuxolimab. The chain recombines TRBV7-3 with TRBJ1-2; a weak D match, TRBD1 (5 bases). The CDR3 sequence is CASSLTGGNNYGYTF. The CDR3 DNA reads as TGTGCCAGCAGCTTAACGGGGGGAAACAACTATGGCTACACCTTC.